This T cell receptor (beta chain) was identified during a study of shared clonotypes between healthy human individuals. Each of the donors was a healthy adult who was HIV-negative and had not had a recent acute infection or vaccination. The deep-level immunoSEQ assay was used. TCRdb's copy holds only in-frame clones and misses some; the assay was immunoSEQ multiplex PCR. The data contain approximately 980,000 clones, over 60% of them singletons. Germline lookup yields CDR1 MGHRA and CDR2 YSYEKL. The CDR3 is made up of 20 amino acids. The V gene lost 2 bases and the J gene lost 7 bases, with 27 bases spanning the gap.

Sequenced material: memory CD4+ T cells sorted from blood. Subset indicated: CD45RA-negative fraction. This rearrangement joins TRBV4-1 to TRBJ1-6; D is possibly TRBD1 (5 bases). The TCR originated in a man in his late teens or twenties in good health. CDR3 DNA sequence: TGCGCCAGCAGCCAATCAGCTCAAGGGACTAGCGGGAGAATCAATTCACCCCTCCACTTT. Translating gives CASSQSAQGTSGRINSPLHF.